This TCR beta chain was observed in a study of blood T cell repertoires in COVID-19. Study-level background: The United States, Italy and Spain supplied acute and convalescent COVID-19 samples. PBMCs, B-cell-depleted T cells, or T cells were the source of the cDNA or gDNA that made up the material.

How the authors handled the data: Nucleated cell number was recorded as an estimate derived from reference gene primer amplification. Profiling relied on immunoSEQ multiplex PCR, and the TCRdb table lists in-frame clones only, not all of them. The DNA gave D and trimming, while V, J and clone size come from that table. The repertoire holds about 70,000 clones, with 87% as singletons. Specimen: peripheral blood. The source of this sequence is a woman aged 80 or over with acute or convalescent COVID-19.

CDR3 region: CASSYTGDEAFF. CDR3 sequence (DNA): TGTGCCAGCAGCTACACAGGGGATGAAGCTTTCTTT. The gene calls are TRBV7-2 and TRBJ1-1; 7 bases map to TRBD1. The trim removed 4 bases at V and 7 bases at J, leaving 3 bases unmatched. The CDR3 covers 12 residues. From germline, CDR1 is SGHTA and CDR2 FQGNSA.